This T cell receptor (beta chain) originates from a study of siplizumab effects on memory and regulatory T cells. Study-level findings and limits: Greater diversity than memory cells seemed evident in naive T cells, which also appeared to be major alloresponse contributors. Suppressive function of proliferating Tregs from siplizumab cultures was not confirmed. On average, about 69% of mappable alloreactive CD4+ clones were Treg-derived under siplizumab, against about 25% in controls.

TCRdb keeps only in-frame clones here, not all; method: immunoSEQ multiplex PCR. The table has roughly 110,000 clones, just over 90% seen once. With regard to this clone: Antigen: not known.

The source material was non-Treg CD4+ T cells sorted from blood. This clonotype was obtained from a human donor in good health.

The CDR3 is CASIGMGQRTEAFF. CDR3 nucleotides: TGTGCCAGTATAGGGATGGGGCAACGCACTGAAGCTTTCTTT. The rearrangement links TRBV19 to TRBJ1-1, with a possible D match to TRBD1 (5 bases). Germline CDR1 LNHDA, CDR2 SQIVND (reference sequence). The CDR3 is 14 amino acids. V lost 7 bases to trimming and J lost 4 bases, with 16 bases between them.